This T cell receptor beta chain was captured in a study of T cell repertoires in cytomegalovirus infection. Across the whole study: Matching HLA type, along with CMV infection, was indicated by public TCR beta signatures.

TCRdb ran MiXCR on the reads and lists one entry per CDR3 protein. This table holds 300,000 to 400,000 distinct CDR3 sequences, 15% to 20% found once. V gave up 10 bases and J gave up 2 bases; unmatched junction bases: 5. This CDR3 region has 14 residues. In germline, CDR1 is LNHDA, CDR2 SQIVND (reference sequence). Findings and caveats of the study: The response measured ex vivo was dominated by TCR beta clonotypes (HLA-C-restricted and CMV-specific).

This clonotype appeared a single time. Antigen: not known. The sample taken for sequencing was PBMCs. V and J are TRBV19 and TRBJ2-1; TRBD2 matches 10 bases. This clonotype was obtained from a human donor in good health (CMV status not recorded). Some clones in this sample may be carry-over from other donors' samples. This CDR3 is CATRTSGTYNEQFF. CDR3 nucleotides: TGTGCCACCAGGACTAGCGGAACCTACAATGAGCAGTTCTTC.